The rows below give T cell receptor beta chains drawn from one sample of a study of blood T cell repertoires in COVID-19. Using immunoSEQ multiplex PCR, the repertoire was profiled, and TCRdb retains in-frame clones only, with some absent. The table has approximately 260,000 clones, roughly 85% seen once. Sequencing was carried out using peripheral blood. The receptors stem from a woman aged 65 to 85 with acute or convalescent COVID-19. Each CDR3 is given without its conserved first and last residue. The order of the fields is V gene, J gene, CDR3 protein.

v_gene: TRBV19
j_gene: TRBJ1-5
CDR3aa: ASKWGSQGTYQPQH

v_gene: TRBV6-5
j_gene: TRBJ1-4
CDR3aa: ASRPGQGGKLF

v_gene: TRBV29-1
j_gene: TRBJ1-2
CDR3aa: SVEETVYGYT

v_gene: TRBV6-2/TRBV6-3
j_gene: TRBJ2-1
CDR3aa: ASSSPRASEQF

v_gene: TRBV7-6
j_gene: TRBJ2-1
CDR3aa: ASSASSWSSYNEQF

v_gene: TRBV27
j_gene: TRBJ2-6
CDR3aa: ASGQVYSSGANVLT

v_gene: TRBV2
j_gene: TRBJ1-4
CDR3aa: ASLRGLDEKLF

v_gene: TRBV5-6
j_gene: TRBJ2-3
CDR3aa: ASSPKFGTGKGDTQY

v_gene: TRBV6-6
j_gene: TRBJ1-5
CDR3aa: ASTPTGNQPQH

v_gene: TRBV3-1/TRBV3-2
j_gene: TRBJ1-2
CDR3aa: ASSQSRDYYGYT

v_gene: TRBV18
j_gene: TRBJ2-3
CDR3aa: ASSPRAATTDTQY

v_gene: TRBV19
j_gene: TRBJ1-1
CDR3aa: ASSRTGSNTEAF

v_gene: TRBV3-1/TRBV3-2
j_gene: TRBJ2-1
CDR3aa: ASSLPWRVGTSGIHEQF

v_gene: TRBV6-6
j_gene: TRBJ2-2
CDR3aa: ASSRPGLAGRTGELF

v_gene: TRBV7-9
j_gene: TRBJ1-2
CDR3aa: ASSLYSGLDGYT

v_gene: TRBV25-1
j_gene: TRBJ1-1
CDR3aa: ASSETRGQNTEAF

v_gene: TRBV29-1
j_gene: TRBJ2-3
CDR3aa: SVERDRARGGDTQY

v_gene: TRBV5-1
j_gene: TRBJ2-3
CDR3aa: ASSPPVSTDTQY

v_gene: TRBV19
j_gene: TRBJ1-5
CDR3aa: ASSITGQGRNQPQH

v_gene: TRBV6-2/TRBV6-3
j_gene: TRBJ1-1
CDR3aa: ASSYSGQKAF

v_gene: TRBV3-1/TRBV3-2
j_gene: TRBJ1-1
CDR3aa: ASSRTDRVTEAF